These T cell receptor beta chains were read from a single sample in a study of early T cells in non-severe SARS-CoV-2 infection. TCRdb redid the calling of the 5' RACE reads with MiXCR, one entry per CDR3 protein. The data show about 110,000 distinct CDR3 sequences, 12% seen once. The sample taken for sequencing was whole blood. The receptors were gathered from an adult who was a healthcare worker with PCR-confirmed SARS-CoV-2 infection or an uninfected control (not recorded which). CDR3s include the opening cysteine and the closing phenylalanine or tryptophan. Each record gives: D gene, J gene, clone size, V gene, CDR3 protein, CDR3 DNA. A D gene is named only where the DNA matches it firmly. Clone size is shown for a subset of rows, as once, few, many or a class of expanded clone.

. | TRBJ1-2 | many | TRBV7-9 | CASSFLDVEIF | TGTGCCAGCAGCTTCTTAGACGTTGAGATCTTC
. | TRBJ2-5 | many | TRBV7-6 | CASSSESTNPGETQYF | TGTGCCAGCAGCTCTGAATCGACCAATCCGGGGGAGACCCAGTACTTC
. | TRBJ2-5 | few | TRBV29-1 | CSAHLSQETQYF | TGCAGCGCCCATCTTTCCCAAGAGACCCAGTACTTC
. | TRBJ2-1 | many | TRBV7-9 | CASGGEDSYNEQFF | TGTGCCAGTGGAGGGGAGGACTCCTACAATGAGCAGTTCTTC
. | TRBJ1-5 | few | TRBV20-1 | CSAHGPAQGPNQPQHF | TGCAGTGCCCACGGCCCCGCCCAGGGTCCCAATCAGCCCCAGCATTTT
TRBD1 | TRBJ1-2 | . | TRBV6-5 | CASSLRGPGPQGYTF | TGTGCCAGCAGTTTAAGGGGGCCGGGTCCCCAAGGCTACACCTTC
. | TRBJ2-3 | few | TRBV6-1 | CASSEGGRRTDTQYF | TGTGCCAGCAGTGAAGGGGGCCGACGCACAGATACGCAGTATTTT
TRBD1 | TRBJ1-3 | . | TRBV7-2 | CASSLAPTGAGNTIYF | TGTGCCAGCAGCTTAGCCCCGACAGGGGCGGGAAACACCATATATTTT
. | TRBJ1-1 | . | TRBV7-3 | CASSGPDTDTEAFF | TGTGCCAGCAGCGGTCCGGACACGGACACTGAAGCTTTCTTT
. | TRBJ1-2 | few | TRBV7-9 | CASSAAGKVYGYTF | TGTGCCAGCAGCGCAGCAGGGAAAGTCTATGGCTACACCTTC
. | TRBJ2-5 | . | TRBV9 | CASSVAPGLQETQYF | TGTGCCAGCAGCGTAGCGCCGGGCCTCCAAGAGACCCAGTACTTC
. | TRBJ1-1 | . | TRBV29-1 | CSVRVNTEAFF | TGCAGCGTCAGGGTGAACACTGAAGCTTTCTTT
. | TRBJ1-3 | . | TRBV12-3/TRBV12-4 | CASSFYASSGNTIYF | TGTGCCAGCAGTTTTTATGCTTCCTCTGGAAACACCATATATTTT
. | TRBJ1-2 | few | TRBV2 | CASSDGGGYTF | TGTGCCAGCAGTGACGGCGGTGGCTACACCTTC
TRBD1 | TRBJ1-5 | . | TRBV7-9 | CASSPGTGRVNQPQHF | TGTGCCAGCAGCCCCGGGACAGGGCGCGTAAATCAGCCCCAGCATTTT
. | TRBJ2-6 | many | TRBV5-1 | CASSPRISGANVLTF | TGCGCCAGCAGCCCTCGGATCTCCGGGGCCAACGTCCTGACTTTC
. | TRBJ2-7 | . | TRBV29-1 | CSVAGGQGGYEQYF | TGCAGCGTTGCTGGTGGGCAGGGGGGCTACGAGCAGTACTTC
TRBD1 | TRBJ1-1 | . | TRBV28 | CASRRQGGATEAFF | TGTGCCAGCAGGAGACAGGGGGGTGCCACTGAAGCTTTCTTT
. | TRBJ2-2 | . | TRBV9 | CASSVERFANTGELFF | TGTGCCAGCAGCGTAGAACGGTTCGCGAACACCGGGGAGCTGTTTTTT
TRBD2 | TRBJ2-1 | many | TRBV18 | CASSIAGGFSYNEQFF | TGTGCCAGCTCAATAGCGGGAGGATTCTCCTACAATGAGCAGTTCTTC
. | TRBJ2-7 | few | TRBV18 | CASSPPIGEQGSYEQYF | TGTGCCAGCTCACCACCCATCGGGGAGCAGGGGTCCTACGAGCAGTACTTC
. | TRBJ2-7 | many | TRBV24-1 | CATSDAFGAEQYF | TGTGCCACCAGTGATGCGTTCGGGGCCGAGCAGTACTTC
. | TRBJ2-1 | many | TRBV12-3/TRBV12-4 | CASSLARTSNEQFF | TGTGCCAGCAGTTTAGCCCGGACTTCGAATGAGCAGTTCTTC
. | TRBJ2-2 | . | TRBV6-5 | CASSSRAGPGELFF | TGTGCCAGCAGTAGCCGGGCCGGACCCGGGGAGCTGTTTTTT
. | TRBJ2-7 | . | TRBV9 | CASSVQGNEQYF | TGTGCCAGCAGCGTCCAGGGTAACGAGCAGTACTTC